The sequence of this TCR beta chain was determined in a study of blood T cell repertoires in COVID-19. On the study more broadly: From T cells, B-cell-depleted T cells, or PBMCs came the material, which was cDNA or gDNA.

Here immunoSEQ multiplex PCR was the method, and the copy in TCRdb shows in-frame clones only, minus some. The sample shows a few hundred thousand clones, about 85% of them seen only once. The receptor's source is a woman younger than 30 with acute or convalescent COVID-19. Sequencing used peripheral blood.

The CDR3: CASSSAGTGRTDTQYF. CDR3 DNA: TGTGCCAGCAGCTCGGCCGGGACAGGGCGGACAGATACGCAGTATTTT. The rearrangement links TRBV7-9 to TRBJ2-3; 9 bases agree with TRBD1. CDR1 is SEHNR, CDR2 FQNEAQ, per germline (reference sequence). J lost 3 bases, V lost 4 bases, and 8 bases had no gene match. The CDR3 runs 16 residues.